This TCR beta chain was identified in a study of T cells expressing NK-cell markers. The CDR3 runs to 13 residues. Germline V lookup: CDR1 SGHRS, CDR2 YFSETQ. TCRdb re-called the 5' RACE reads; every CDR3 protein appears as one record, without DNA. The sample data list a few hundred thousand distinct CDR3 sequences. This chain uses TRBV5-1 with TRBJ2-3; TCRdb's D call, TRBD1, is unchecked because there is no DNA. This TCR derives from a man younger than 35 in good health. The specimen sequenced was blood T cells: a sorted CD56 or NKG2C T cell subset, CD4+ or CD8+ T cells, or bulk PBMC T cells (not recorded which). The chain's CDR3 is CASAGTSTDTQYF.